A single sample is the source of the 20 T cell receptor beta chains below, sequenced in a study of blood T cell repertoires in COVID-19. The assay was immunoSEQ multiplex PCR, and TCRdb's table has in-frame clones only and misses some. Among roughly 79,000 clones listed, about 85% were seen once. Sample: peripheral blood. The receptors were sampled from a man in his sixties with active or convalescent COVID-19.

This clone came up once. Sequence at one end of the junction differs from germline and may be a read error. The chain uses TRBV7-7 and TRBJ2-1, with D possibly matching TRBD2 (5 bases). Germline V gene sequence: CDR1 SSHAT, CDR2 FNYEAQ (reference sequence). The CDR3 has 14 residues. The CDR3 DNA reads as TGTGCTAGCAGCTTAGCGCACGGGTTCAATGAGCAGTTCTTC. This encodes CASSLAHGFNEQFF. Together with reference TRBV7-7 and TRBJ2-1, the CDR3 gives the full variable domain: GAGVSQSPRYKVTKRGQDVTLRCDPISSHATLYWYQQALGQGPEFLTYFNYEAQPDKSGLPSDRFSAERPEGSISTLTIQRTEQRDSAMYRCASSLAHGFNEQFFGPGTRLTVL.

The CDR3 sequence: CASSYSRGQPQHF. The CDR3 coding sequence is TGTGCCAGCAGTTACTCGCGGGGCCAGCCCCAGCATTTT. This chain connects TRBV6-2 or TRBV6-3 to TRBJ1-5, with a weak D call TRBD1 (5 bases). The CDR3 covers 13 residues. V lost 0 bases, J lost 7 bases, and 7 bases lay in between. Per the germline V gene, CDR1 is MNHEY and CDR2 is SVGEGT.

The V call is TRBV7-2, the J call TRBJ1-1; TRBD1 agrees at 7 bases. Per the germline V gene, CDR1 is SGHTA and CDR2 is FQGNSA. The ends lost 5 bases at V and 3 bases at J; junction bases unmatched: 6. This CDR3 is built from 14 residues. In DNA form, the CDR3 reads TGTGCCAGCAGCCCTAGACAGGGAGACACTGAAGCTTTCTTT. Translated: CASSPRQGDTEAFF.

A word on this clone: The sample has other DNA sequences that encode this CDR3 too. The gene calls are TRBV4-3 and TRBJ1-1, with D perhaps matching TRBD1 (6 bases). Trimming took 6 bases from V and 5 from J, leaving 16 bases between them. The CDR3 covers 14 residues. Germline V lookup: CDR1 LGHNA, CDR2 YSLEER. CDR3 sequence: CASSLRGVFTEAFF. CDR3 DNA: TGCGCCAGCAGTCTCAGGGGAGTGTTTACTGAAGCTTTCTTT.

The chain joins TRBV28 to TRBJ2-7; TRBD1 agrees at 8 bases. CDR3 length equals 12 residues. The junction had 2 bases not matched to a gene; V was cut back by 8 bases and J by 2 bases. Germline CDR1 MDHEN, CDR2 SYDVKM. CDR3 sequence: CASGQGAYEQYF. CDR3 coding DNA: TGTGCCAGCGGACAGGGCGCCTACGAGCAGTACTTC.

The chain joins TRBV7-9 to TRBJ2-1; a possible D gene is TRBD1 (6 bases). Trimming pared 8 bases from V and 5 bases from J, leaving 25 bases between. Germline V gives CDR1 SEHNR, CDR2 FQNEAQ (reference sequence). CDR3 length: 17 residues. The CDR3: CASSGVIEVLTHNEQFF. DNA of the CDR3: TGTGCCAGCTCAGGGGTTATTGAAGTGCTAACCCACAATGAGCAGTTCTTC.

The V call is TRBV7-2, the J call TRBJ2-3, with 9 bases fitting TRBD2. This CDR3 contains 15 residues. V dropped 4 bases and J dropped 1; count of bases not matched to a gene: 3. Germline V gives CDR1 SGHTA, CDR2 FQGNSA. For the CDR3, the DNA is TGTGCCAGCAGCTGGCGGGGGGGCCGCACAGATACGCAGTATTTT. Amino acid sequence: CASSWRGGRTDTQYF.

The rearrangement uses TRBV7-2 and TRBJ1-1, with TRBD1 as a possible D gene (5 bases). There are 15 residues in the CDR3. Germline loops: CDR1 SGHTA, CDR2 FQGNSA. V dropped 5 bases and J dropped 1 base, with 14 bases sitting between them. In DNA form, the CDR3 reads TGTGCCAGCAGCCTTATGGGGAGGGGGAACACTGAAGCTTTCTTT. Translated: CASSLMGRGNTEAFF.

The chain employs TRBV10-3 and TRBJ1-3; 7 bases fit TRBD1. With 6 bases clipped from V and 4 bases from J, the junction kept 12 bases outside the gene matches. Germline-derived CDR1 and CDR2 are ENHRY and SYGVKD. This CDR3 has 16 amino acids. The CDR3 is CAISTETGSTGNTIYF. In DNA form, the CDR3 reads TGTGCCATCAGCACCGAGACAGGGAGTACGGGAAACACCATATATTTT.

The CDR3 DNA sequence: TGTGCCTGGAGTGGGGGCCCGGGCCATGGCTACACCTTC. Protein: CAWSGGPGHGYTF. J is TRBJ1-2 and V is TRBV30; D may be TRBD1 (5 bases). Trimming left V 1 base short and J 6 bases short, with 12 bases between. CDR1 is GTSNPN and CDR2 is SVGIG in the germline V gene (reference sequence). The CDR3 runs to 13 residues. The variable domain in full, with the rest retrieved from reference TRBV30 and TRBJ1-2, is SQTIHQWPATLVQPVGSPLSLECTVEGTSNPNLYWYRQAAGRGLQLLFYSVGIGQISSEVPQNLSASRPQDRQFILSSKKLLLSDSGFYLCAWSGGPGHGYTFGSGTRLTVV.

The chain links TRBV15 to TRBJ1-1; D might be TRBD1 (5 bases). In germline, CDR1 is LNHNV, CDR2 YYDKDF (reference sequence). The CDR3 covers 15 residues. Trimming left V 0 bases short and J 5 bases short, with 13 bases between. The CDR3 nucleotides are TGTGCCACCAGCAGAGATCGGGACTTGGGGACTGAAGCTTTCTTT. The encoded protein is CATSRDRDLGTEAFF.

V is TRBV12-5 and J is TRBJ2-3; the D gene is possibly TRBD1 (6 bases). The V gene lost 6 bases and the J gene lost 5 bases, with 12 bases spanning the gap. This CDR3 comprises 13 residues. Per germline, CDR1 LGHNT and CDR2 FRNRAP. CDR3 residues: CASGDFRGDTQYF. Written as DNA, the CDR3 is TGTGCTAGTGGCGACTTCAGGGGAGATACGCAGTATTTT.

The rearrangement links TRBV7-6 to TRBJ2-7; tentative D call: TRBD1 (5 bases). V dropped 5 bases and J dropped 8 bases, with 16 bases sitting between them. The germline V gene encodes CDR1 SGHVS and CDR2 FNYEAQ. The CDR3 runs to 13 residues. CDR3 DNA: TGTGCCAGCAGCAGTTCCAGGGATCGAAAGCAGTACTTC. It specifies CASSSSRDRKQYF.

The gene calls are TRBV18 and TRBJ2-3; 10 bases agree with TRBD1. Per germline, CDR1 KGHSH and CDR2 LQKENI. Germline trimming cut 4 bases from V and 1 base from J; bases unmatched to any gene: 5. The length of the CDR3 is 16 residues. The CDR3 loop is CASSLTGTGGTDTQYF. In DNA, the CDR3 is TGTGCCAGCTCACTAACCGGGACAGGGGGCACAGATACGCAGTATTTT.

The chain combines TRBV12-3 or TRBV12-4 with TRBJ1-1, with D unresolved. The CDR3 consists of 12 residues. Deletions cut 7 bases from V and 4 bases from J, with 10 bases between. This CDR3 is CASKLRRTEAFF. Here the CDR3 DNA reads TGTGCCAGCAAACTAAGGCGCACTGAAGCTTTCTTT.

The chain is built from TRBV7-3 and TRBJ1-2, with D perhaps matching TRBD1 (6 bases). Looked up from germline, CDR1 is SGHTA and CDR2 is FQGTGA. The CDR3 spans 14 residues. The V and J ends lost 3 bases and 3 bases respectively, with 11 bases between them. The CDR3 sequence is CASSLTGADYGYTF. CDR3 DNA: TGTGCCAGCAGCTTGACAGGCGCAGACTATGGCTACACCTTC.

The rearrangement links TRBV6-5 to TRBJ2-2, with D possibly being TRBD1 (5 bases). The CDR3 spans 15 residues. The germline CDR1 and CDR2 sequences are MNHEY and SVGAGI. V was shortened by 6 bases and J by 4 bases, with 15 bases between the two germline ends. CDR3 protein: CASSRQYARTGELFF. Written as DNA, the CDR3 is TGTGCCAGCAGCCGACAGTACGCTCGCACCGGGGAGCTGTTTTTT.

The chain is built from TRBV25-1 and TRBJ2-1; 9 nucleotides align to TRBD1. Per germline, CDR1 MGHDK and CDR2 SYGVNS. The CDR3 is made up of 16 amino acids. V gave up 7 bases and J gave up 8 bases; unmatched junction bases: 15. Written as DNA, the CDR3 is TGTGCCAGCACCGAACAGGGGGCTAGTGCTTCTCATGAGCAGTTCTTC. This encodes CASTEQGASASHEQFF.

The chain employs TRBV19 and TRBJ1-6; TRBD1 aligns across 9 bases. Germline CDR1 and CDR2: LNHDA and SQIVND (reference sequence). The V and J ends lost 6 bases and 10 bases, in that order; junction bases with no gene match: 7. This CDR3 is 14 amino acids long. DNA for the CDR3: TGTGCCAGTAGCGCGGGACAGGGAGGATCACCCCTCCACTTT. It translates to CASSAGQGGSPLHF.

This clone was seen a few times. The V and J genes are TRBV18 and TRBJ1-1; 7 bases map to TRBD1. This CDR3 contains 15 residues. V shed 3 bases, J shed 1 base, and the junction held 5 bases outside the gene matches. CDR1 KGHSH and CDR2 LQKENI come from the germline V gene. CDR3 region: CASSPQTGRNTEAFF. The CDR3 DNA follows: TGTGCCAGCTCACCCCAGACAGGGCGGAACACTGAAGCTTTCTTT.